This TCR beta chain was found in a study of T cell responses to AZD1222 COVID-19 vaccine. Overall study: The analysis combined second doses at about 4 or about 12 weeks.

TCRdb keeps only in-frame clones here, not all; method: immunoSEQ multiplex PCR. The sample includes 90,000 to 120,000 clones, 87% of them seen just once. Concerning this clone itself: The antigen is unknown.

Germline values: CDR1 SGHTA, CDR2 FQGNSA. V shed 7 bases and J shed 2 bases, with 10 bases lying between them. The CDR3 has 13 residues. Notes on the study in general: Spike-wide vaccine-associated CD4 TCRs dominated at 160-218 and 743-854. At baseline, seropositivity was found in only six or seven AZD1222 recipients. Donors skewed white British and female; clonal diversity was possibly underestimated.

The clonotype originates from an adult in good health. The sample was peripheral blood, taken on day 0 of AZD1222 vaccination. The rearrangement links TRBV7-2 to TRBJ2-3; no firm D call. CDR3 bases: TGTGCCAGCACCCTTCACTACACAGATACGCAGTATTTT. It encodes CASTLHYTDTQYF.